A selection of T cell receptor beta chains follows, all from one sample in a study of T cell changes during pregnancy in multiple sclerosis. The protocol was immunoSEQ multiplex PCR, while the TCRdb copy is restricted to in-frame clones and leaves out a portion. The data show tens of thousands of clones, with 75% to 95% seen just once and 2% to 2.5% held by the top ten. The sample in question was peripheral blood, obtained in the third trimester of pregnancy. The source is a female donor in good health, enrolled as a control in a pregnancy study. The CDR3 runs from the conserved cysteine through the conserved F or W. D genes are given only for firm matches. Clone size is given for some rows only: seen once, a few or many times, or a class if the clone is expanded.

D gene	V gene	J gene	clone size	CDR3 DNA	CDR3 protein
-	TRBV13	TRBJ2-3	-	TGTGCCAGCAGCTACTTTCGGGGTACGGATACGCAGTATTTT	CASSYFRGTDTQYF
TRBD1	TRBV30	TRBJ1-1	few	TGTGCCTGGGGTAGGTCAGGGGGGACTGAAGCTTTCTTT	CAWGRSGGTEAFF
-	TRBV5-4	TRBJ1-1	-	TGTGCCAGCAGCCCGCACACTGGACAGAACACTGAAGCTTTCTTT	CASSPHTGQNTEAFF
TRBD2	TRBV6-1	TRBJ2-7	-	TGTGCCAGCAGTGTGCGGGGCGGCGGGGGGACCTACGAGCAGTACTTC	CASSVRGGGGTYEQYF
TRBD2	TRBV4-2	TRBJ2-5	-	TGTGCCAGCAGCCCTGGGGGGGAAGGGCAAGAGACCCAGTACTTC	CASSPGGEGQETQYF
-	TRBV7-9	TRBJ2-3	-	TGTGCCAGCAGCCGACGGGGAGGCATATCCACAGATACGCAGTATTTT	CASSRRGGISTDTQYF
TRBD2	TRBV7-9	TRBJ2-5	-	TGTGCCAGCAGCTTAAAGGCTAGCGGGAGGTACCAAGAGACCCAGTACTTC	CASSLKASGRYQETQYF
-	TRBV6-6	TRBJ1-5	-	TGTGCCAGCAGTCGCCAAGTCGGGGAGCCCCAGCATTTT	CASSRQVGEPQHF
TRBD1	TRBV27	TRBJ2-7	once	TGTGCCAGCAGTTTATGGGGGACAGGGGGCTACGAGCAGTACTTC	CASSLWGTGGYEQYF
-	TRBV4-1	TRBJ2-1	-	TGCGCCAGCAGCCAAGAGCAGGGCTCCTACAATGAGCAGTTCTTC	CASSQEQGSYNEQFF
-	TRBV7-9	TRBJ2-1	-	TGTGCCAGCCGGTCCGTAATGACCTACAATGAGCAGTTCTTC	CASRSVMTYNEQFF
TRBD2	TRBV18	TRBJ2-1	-	TGTGCCAGCTCACCTGGAACAAGCGGGAGAAGGAGCTCCTACAATGAGCAGTTCTTC	CASSPGTSGRRSSYNEQFF
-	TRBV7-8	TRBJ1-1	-	TGTGCCAGCAGCCCCCGGACAGATGAAGCTTTCTTT	CASSPRTDEAFF
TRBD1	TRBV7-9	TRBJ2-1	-	TGTGCCAGCAGCTTTGACAGGGGATACAATGAGCAGTTCTTC	CASSFDRGYNEQFF
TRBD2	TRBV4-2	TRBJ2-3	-	TGTGCCAGCAGCCACGGACTAGCGGGAGGGCCAACACGCACAGATACGCAGTATTTT	CASSHGLAGGPTRTDTQYF
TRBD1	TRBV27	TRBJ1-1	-	TGTGCCACCCCACTCATACAGGGGGCACCCAACACTGAAGCTTTCTTT	CATPLIQGAPNTEAFF
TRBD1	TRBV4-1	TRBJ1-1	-	TGCGCCAGCAGCCAAGATCGTCCGACAGGGGTCACTGAAGCTTTCTTT	CASSQDRPTGVTEAFF
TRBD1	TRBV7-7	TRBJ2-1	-	TGTGCTAGCAGCTTAGACAGGGGCAATGAGCAGTTCTTC	CASSLDRGNEQFF
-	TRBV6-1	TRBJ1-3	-	TGTGCCAGCAGTGAAATTGCCGGGAGCTCTGGAAACACCATATATTTT	CASSEIAGSSGNTIYF